This entry lists 18 T cell receptor beta chains sequenced from one sample in a study of blood T cell repertoires in COVID-19. The data were produced by immunoSEQ multiplex PCR, yet TCRdb's version contains in-frame clones alone and is incomplete. This sample has approximately 280,000 clones, with 70% to 85% found just once. The material sequenced was peripheral blood. Receptors originate from a human donor with COVID-19, enrolled during active disease. The donor label of this sample is uncertain.

The rearrangement links TRBV28 to TRBJ1-3, with 11 bases identical to TRBD1. J gave up 4 bases and V 3 bases, and 8 bases lay outside the gene matches. The CDR3 is 17 residues long. Germline V CDR1 and CDR2: MDHEN, SYDVKM. In DNA, the CDR3 is TGTGCCAGCAGTTTGGGAGCCGGGACAGGGGGAGGAAACACCATATATTTT. Its translation: CASSLGAGTGGGNTIYF.

The chain employs TRBV30 and TRBJ2-2; TRBD2 is a possible D gene (5 bases). Trimming removed 3 bases from V and 7 bases from J, with 12 bases in between. CDR1 and CDR2 from the germline V gene are GTSNPN and SVGIG (reference sequence). The CDR3 length is 13 residues. DNA for the CDR3: TGTGCCTGGAGCACAGCCGGGGTCGGGGAGCTGTTTTTT. It translates to CAWSTAGVGELFF.

The V call is TRBV6-5, the J call TRBJ1-2; possible D gene TRBD1, 6 bases. This CDR3 is 14 amino acids long. The V gene's germline CDR1 is MNHEY and CDR2 SVGAGI. Trimming removed 0 bases from V and 8 bases from J, with 13 bases in between. This chain's CDR3 is CASSYSVKGVGYTF. For the CDR3, the DNA is TGTGCCAGCAGTTACTCCGTAAAGGGGGTCGGCTACACCTTC.

The chain has TRBV7-9 and TRBJ2-1, with D perhaps matching TRBD1 (6 bases). Germline CDR1 and CDR2: SEHNR and FQNEAQ (reference sequence). V was clipped by 8 bases and J by 8 bases, with 13 bases between them. CDR3 length: 12 residues. The CDR3 nucleotides are TGTGCCAGCCAGGGGCTTTGGCATGAGCAGTTCTTC. Its protein is CASQGLWHEQFF.

The rearrangement links TRBV4-2 to TRBJ2-2; D gene ambiguous. The V gene's germline CDR1 is LGHNA and CDR2 YNFKEQ. CDR3 size: 15 residues. Trimming took 3 bases from V and 7 from J, leaving 15 bases between them. The CDR3 DNA sequence: TGTGCCAGCAGCCAGCACGACGTGGGCCGCGGGGAGCTGTTTTTT. Encoded protein: CASSQHDVGRGELFF.

The chain is built from TRBV19 and TRBJ1-5; no clear D gene. The CDR3 loop spans 16 amino acids. In germline, CDR1 is LNHDA, CDR2 SQIVND (reference sequence). V lost 4 bases and J 6 bases, leaving 19 bases between the germline ends. The CDR3 protein is CASSTHPRGGGQPQHF. CDR3 in DNA: TGTGCCAGTAGTACCCACCCCCGGGGAGGCGGTCAGCCCCAGCATTTT.

There are a few counts of this clone. This sequence joins TRBV14 and TRBJ2-3; D is unresolved. V dropped 1 base and J dropped 0 bases, with 8 bases sitting between them. The germline V gene encodes CDR1 SGHDN and CDR2 FVKESK. The CDR3 extends over 15 amino acids. DNA for the CDR3: TGTGCCAGCAGCCAAGGCAGGTACAGCACAGATACGCAGTATTTT. The encoded protein is CASSQGRYSTDTQYF.

The count of this clone is one. The chain uses TRBV7-2 and TRBJ2-1, with 15 bases aligning to TRBD2. With 5 bases clipped from V and 8 bases from J, the junction kept 13 bases outside the gene matches. Germline V lookup: CDR1 SGHTA, CDR2 FQGNSA. This CDR3 contains 18 residues. The CDR3 is CASSRTSGRAGGQDEQFF. For the CDR3, the DNA is TGTGCCAGCAGCCGGACTAGCGGGAGGGCCGGGGGTCAGGATGAGCAGTTCTTC.

The V gene is TRBV29-1, the J gene TRBJ1-1; unclear D gene. The CDR3 extends over 11 amino acids. Germline CDR1 is SQVTM and CDR2 is ANQGSEA. V was trimmed by 7 bases and J by 7 bases, leaving 13 bases between them. DNA for the CDR3: TGCAGCGCCCTAGATTTGGGTGAAGCTTTCTTT. As protein: CSALDLGEAFF.

The CDR3 sequence: CASSLQGGSSYGYTF. The CDR3 DNA follows: TGTGCCAGCAGCCTCCAGGGGGGATCCAGCTATGGCTACACCTTC. The chain is built from TRBV6-5 and TRBJ1-2; 7 positions match TRBD1. CDR1 and CDR2 from the germline V gene are MNHEY and SVGAGI. Losses at the gene ends were 6 bases for V and 4 bases for J; bases not matched to a gene: 11. This CDR3 region has 15 residues.

For the CDR3, the DNA is TGTGCCAGCAGCTTTGCCTTAGGCGGCGCCTACGAGCAGTACTTC. This encodes CASSFALGGAYEQYF. This chain connects TRBV5-4 to TRBJ2-7, with D unresolved. This CDR3 has 15 amino acids. Per the germline V gene, CDR1 is SGHNT and CDR2 is YYREEE (reference sequence). V was trimmed by 2 bases and J by 2 bases, leaving 14 bases between them.

The chain links TRBV25-1 to TRBJ2-1; D uncertain. The V gene lost 1 base and the J gene lost 3 bases, with 10 bases spanning the gap. Germline CDR1 reads MGHDK; CDR2 reads SYGVNS. The CDR3 has 15 residues. In DNA form, the CDR3 reads TGTGCCAGCAGTGAATCCCCGCCTAGCTACAATGAGCAGTTCTTC. It encodes CASSESPPSYNEQFF.

The V and J genes are TRBV20-1 and TRBJ2-3; unclear D gene. This CDR3 is 11 amino acids long. Trimming pared 3 bases from V and 4 bases from J, leaving 5 bases between. Germline values: CDR1 DFQATT, CDR2 SNEGSKA (reference sequence). Written as DNA, the CDR3 is TGCAGTGCTAGCCCGGCAGATACGCAGTATTTT. Translating it yields CSASPADTQYF.

The chain employs TRBV5-1 and TRBJ2-1; D may be TRBD2 (5 bases). V was cut by 2 bases and J by 3 bases, with 6 bases left in between. Germline V CDR1 and CDR2: SGHRS, YFSETQ. This CDR3 region has 13 residues. CDR3 nucleotides: TGCGCCAGCAGCTTTACTAGCTACAATGAGCAGTTCTTC. Amino acid sequence: CASSFTSYNEQFF.

The chain uses TRBV19 and TRBJ2-5; no clear D gene. Trimming took 4 bases from V and 2 from J, leaving 5 bases between them. The CDR3 runs 12 residues. Germline V gene lookup returns CDR1 LNHDA and CDR2 SQIVND (reference sequence). The CDR3 DNA sequence: TGTGCCAGTAGTACAGTGCAAGAGACCCAGTACTTC. Its protein product is CASSTVQETQYF.

This chain joins TRBV5-1 and TRBJ2-2; D is uncertain. Germline loops: CDR1 SGHRS, CDR2 YFSETQ. CDR3 length: 12 amino acids. Trimming cost V 3 bases and J 6 bases, with 6 bases left between them. The CDR3 here is CASSSPAGELFF. CDR3 DNA: TGCGCCAGCAGCTCCCCGGCCGGGGAGCTGTTTTTT.

This clone is a singleton in its sample. The chain combines TRBV7-9 with TRBJ1-2; D uncertain. Germline values: CDR1 SEHNR, CDR2 FQNEAQ (reference sequence). Trimming left V 1 base short and J 5 bases short, with 8 bases between. There are 13 residues in the CDR3. The DNA of the CDR3 is TGTGCCAGCAGCTTAGGTTCGGGTTATGGCTACACCTTC. Its protein is CASSLGSGYGYTF.

The chain carries TRBV7-9 and TRBJ2-1; TRBD2 aligns across 12 bases. The germline V gene encodes CDR1 SEHNR and CDR2 FQNEAQ (reference sequence). The CDR3 extends over 16 amino acids. Germline trimming cut 2 bases from V and 7 bases from J; bases unmatched to any gene: 6. The DNA of the CDR3 is TGTGCCAGCAGCTTACGGACTAGCGGGATAGTAAATGAGCAGTTCTTC. Protein product: CASSLRTSGIVNEQFF.